This passage covers 14 T cell receptor beta chains from one sample sequenced in a study of T cells expressing NK-cell markers. TCRdb re-called the 5' RACE reads and shows each CDR3 protein once, DNA omitted. Its listing shows roughly 390,000 distinct CDR3 sequences. Material for sequencing was blood T cells: a sorted CD56 or NKG2C T cell subset, CD4+ or CD8+ T cells, or bulk PBMC T cells (not recorded which). Source of these receptors: a man aged 18-69 years in good health.

V is TRBV25-1 and J is TRBJ1-1. This CDR3 contains 15 residues. CDR1 is MGHDK and CDR2 is SYGVNS in the germline V gene. CDR3 amino acids: CASSESRVKNTEAFF.

V and J are TRBV6-5 and TRBJ2-2; absent DNA, TCRdb's TRBD2 call cannot be checked. This CDR3 has 17 residues. Germline V CDR1 and CDR2: MNHEY, SVGAGI. The CDR3 spells CASSYGLAGGPLGELFF.

V is TRBV3-1 and J is TRBJ1-2; the D call from TCRdb, TRBD1, cannot be confirmed without DNA. CDR3 length: 15 amino acids. From germline, CDR1 is LGHDT and CDR2 YNNKEL (reference sequence). The chain's CDR3 is CASSLLPGMDYGYTF.

The chain employs TRBV28 and TRBJ1-2; TCRdb's D call, TRBD1, is unchecked because there is no DNA. Germline-derived CDR1 and CDR2 are MDHEN and SYDVKM. The CDR3 runs 14 residues. The CDR3 reads CASSYRVANYGYTF.

The gene calls are TRBV10-3 and TRBJ2-6; the D call from TCRdb, TRBD1, cannot be confirmed without DNA. Germline loops: CDR1 ENHRY, CDR2 SYGVKD. The CDR3 spans 19 residues. The CDR3 sequence: CAITKGVRGVHSGANVLTF.

The CDR3: CASSLERQATNEKLFF. The J gene is TRBJ1-4, the V gene TRBV5-1; the D gene TCRdb calls, TRBD1, cannot be checked with no DNA. CDR1 SGHRS and CDR2 YFSETQ come from the germline V gene. This CDR3 region has 16 residues.

The chain links TRBV7-8 to TRBJ1-6. CDR3 size: 13 residues. The germline V gene encodes CDR1 SGHVS and CDR2 FQNEAQ. This CDR3 is CASSLGFESPLHF. The full variable domain, completed using reference TRBV7-8 and TRBJ1-6, is GAGVSQSPRYKVAKRGQDVALRCDPISGHVSLFWYQQALGQGPEFLTYFQNEAQLDKSGLPSDRFFAERPEGSVSTLKIQRTQQEDSAVYLCASSLGFESPLHFGNGTRLTVT.

The chain combines TRBV6-1 with TRBJ2-5; TCRdb picks TRBD1, but there is no DNA to check that call. The CDR3 consists of 14 residues. Germline CDR1 is MNHNS and CDR2 is SASEGT. Here the CDR3 reads CASSETGGLETQYF.

The J gene is TRBJ1-2, the V gene TRBV6-2 or TRBV6-3. CDR1 and CDR2 from the germline V gene are MNHEY and SVGEGT. This CDR3 contains 13 residues. The CDR3 sequence: CASSYEPDYGYTF.

The gene calls are TRBV5-1 and TRBJ2-5. Germline V gene data show CDR1 as SGHRS and CDR2 as YFSETQ. This CDR3 contains 13 residues. This CDR3 is CASQVASQETQYF.

The CDR3 spells CASSRDTEAAIFF. The V and J genes are TRBV3-1 and TRBJ1-1; TCRdb proposes TRBD1, but this gene call is untestable without DNA. The CDR3 length is 13 residues. Germline V gives CDR1 LGHDT, CDR2 YNNKEL (reference sequence).

The rearrangement uses TRBV12-3 or TRBV12-4 and TRBJ1-2. CDR3 length equals 15 residues. The chain's CDR3 is CASSSRIRGRIGYTF.

The rearrangement uses TRBV12-3 or TRBV12-4 and TRBJ2-1; without DNA, the TCRdb call of TRBD1 cannot be checked. The CDR3 extends over 15 amino acids. CDR3 amino acids: CASSSGEGRGHEQFF.

V usage is TRBV6-1 and J usage is TRBJ2-1; TCRdb picks TRBD1, but there is no DNA to check that call. CDR1 and CDR2 from the germline V gene are MNHNS and SASEGT. The CDR3 is made up of 15 amino acids. The CDR3 is CASTRSRGPVSEQFF.